The source of this TCR beta chain is a study of CD8+ T cells in alopecia areata. Study details: The protocol delivered tofacitinib for 6 to 18 months, then withdrew it for 6 months.

Reverse transcription of extracted RNA yielded cDNA, which provided the sequencing template. Clones were read by immunoSEQ multiplex PCR, and TCRdb kept only the in-frame ones, dropping some. The data show about 160,000 clones, 65% seen once. Note on this clone: No antigen is known for it.

CDR3 length: 13 residues. CDR1 MNHEY and CDR2 SMNVEV come from the germline V gene (reference sequence). Trimming pared 2 bases from V and 7 bases from J, leaving 11 bases between. Study-wide results and caveats: Tofacitinib delivered significant drops in scalp clonality and in expanded CD8+ clones among the top 100. Scalp specimens additionally yield sequences from normal skin's resident alphabeta T cells.

Stated treatment: oral pan-JAK inhibitor, 5-10 mg twice daily. The V and J genes are TRBV27 and TRBJ2-5; D remains ambiguous. This material consisted of CD4+ T cells sorted from blood, taken at week 4, from a patient treated with tofacitinib. This sequence was found in a human donor with alopecia areata. The CDR3 sequence: CASSLAQRGTQYF. DNA of the CDR3: TGTGCCAGCAGTTTAGCGCAGCGAGGGACCCAGTACTTC.